These 21 T cell receptor beta chains were all obtained from the same sample, sequenced in a study of blood T cell repertoires in COVID-19. TCRdb keeps only in-frame clones here, not all; method: immunoSEQ multiplex PCR. The sample lists about 220,000 clones; roughly nine tenths were seen once. The sequencing input was PBMCs or T cells enriched from blood (not recorded which). The receptors were sampled from a woman under 30 in a cohort exposed to, infected with or recovered from COVID-19 (not recorded which).

The chain recombines TRBV7-2 with TRBJ2-1; TRBD2 matches 7 bases. Germline CDR1 is SGHTA and CDR2 is FQGNSA. The CDR3 runs to 15 residues. Trimming cost V 1 base and J 9 bases; bases outside gene matches: 9. The CDR3 DNA is TGTGCCAGCAGCTTAGATGCTAGCGGCAGTAGTGAGCAGTTCTTC. This encodes CASSLDASGSSEQFF.

The V call is TRBV7-9, the J call TRBJ2-1; tentatively, D is TRBD2 (6 bases). Trimming left V 3 bases short and J 2 bases short, with 8 bases between. This CDR3 region has 14 residues. Germline V gives CDR1 SEHNR, CDR2 FQNEAQ (reference sequence). The CDR3 DNA is TGTGCCAGCAGCTTTCGGGAGACCTACAATGAGCAGTTCTTC. Its translation is CASSFRETYNEQFF.

The chain joins TRBV5-1 to TRBJ2-1; 8 nucleotides align to TRBD2. Trimming took 2 bases from V and 6 from J; bases not matched to a gene: 7. This CDR3 contains 15 residues. Germline V gene lookup returns CDR1 SGHRS and CDR2 YFSETQ. CDR3 protein: CASSFSSGFTNEQFF. For the CDR3, the DNA is TGCGCCAGCAGCTTTTCTAGCGGGTTCACCAATGAGCAGTTCTTC.

In this sample, this clone turned up a few times. The rearrangement joins TRBV18 to TRBJ2-1; 11 bases fit TRBD2. Trimming cost V 1 base and J 5 bases; bases outside gene matches: 4. Germline CDR1 KGHSH, CDR2 LQKENI. This CDR3 spans 16 amino acids. CDR3 DNA sequence: TGTGCCAGCTCACCACGGTCGACTAGCGGGGACAATGAGCAGTTCTTC. Its translation is CASSPRSTSGDNEQFF.

The genes are TRBV7-9 and TRBJ2-2, with 11 bases fitting TRBD2. V shed 5 bases and J 4 bases; nucleotides not matched to a gene: 6. CDR1 is SEHNR, CDR2 FQNEAQ, per germline (reference sequence). The CDR3 is 16 amino acids. The CDR3 DNA reads as TGTGCCAGCAGCCCTATGGGGACTAGCGGCACCGGGGAGCTGTTTTTT. Amino acid sequence: CASSPMGTSGTGELFF. The full variable domain, in which reference TRBV7-9 and TRBJ2-2 provide the parts outside the CDR3, is DTGVSQNPRHKITKRGQNVTFRCDPISEHNRLYWYRQTLGQGPEFLTYFQNEAQLEKSRLLSDRFSAERPKGSFSTLEIQRTEQGDSAMYLCASSPMGTSGTGELFFGEGSRLTVL.

The chain has TRBV19 and TRBJ2-7; tentative D call: TRBD1 (5 bases). The V end was cut by 7 bases, the J end by 0 bases, with 13 bases between. Per the germline V gene, CDR1 is LNHDA and CDR2 is SQIVND (reference sequence). The CDR3 covers 14 residues. CDR3 DNA sequence: TGTGCCAGTACCCGACAGTATAGCTCCTACGAGCAGTACTTC. This translates into CASTRQYSSYEQYF. The variable domain in full, completed from reference TRBV19 and TRBJ2-7, reads DGGITQSPKYLFRKEGQNVTLSCEQNLNHDAMYWYRQDPGQGLRLIYYSQIVNDFQKGDIAEGYSVSREKKESFPLTVTSAQKNPTAFYLCASTRQYSSYEQYFGPGTRLTVT.

This chain connects TRBV24-1 to TRBJ2-1; 7 bases are a match to TRBD2. The CDR3 covers 16 residues. The germline CDR1 and CDR2 sequences are KGHDR and SFDVKD. V shed 3 bases, J shed 1 base, and the junction held 5 bases outside the gene matches. The CDR3 bases are TGTGCCACCAGTGATCCTGGGAGGGATTCCTACAATGAGCAGTTCTTC. Translated: CATSDPGRDSYNEQFF.

The sample holds one count of this clone. The J gene is TRBJ2-5, the V gene TRBV9; 8 nucleotides line up with TRBD2. The V gene's germline CDR1 is SGDLS and CDR2 YYNGEE. The CDR3 runs to 14 residues. J lost 3 bases, V lost 2 bases, and 3 bases had no gene match. The CDR3 nucleotides are TGTGCCAGCAGCGTTAGCGGGGTAGAAGAGACCCAGTACTTC. Its protein is CASSVSGVEETQYF.

The chain couples TRBV7-8 to TRBJ1-3, with 9 bases aligning to TRBD1. Germline V gene data show CDR1 as SGHVS and CDR2 as FQNEAQ. This CDR3 contains 17 residues. Trimming took 4 bases from V and 2 from J; bases not matched to a gene: 9. In DNA form, the CDR3 reads TGTGCCAGCAGCTCGACTGTCCGGGACAGGGCTGGAAACACCATATATTTT. Amino acid sequence: CASSSTVRDRAGNTIYF.

The V gene is TRBV5-4, the J gene TRBJ2-7; 8 positions agree with TRBD2. Germline values: CDR1 SGHNT, CDR2 YYREEE (reference sequence). The CDR3 runs to 15 residues. Trimming at V came to 0 bases and at J to 2 bases, leaving 4 bases not matched to a gene. The CDR3 DNA is TGTGCCAGCAGCTTGGAACTAGCGGAGACCTACGAGCAGTACTTC. The encoded protein is CASSLELAETYEQYF.

This clone was seen once. The genes are TRBV18 and TRBJ1-5, with 7 positions matching TRBD1. Germline CDR1 reads KGHSH; CDR2 reads LQKENI. V was clipped by 4 bases and J by 4 bases; unmatched bases: 7. The CDR3 is 15 residues long. DNA for the CDR3: TGTGCCAGCTCACGCGACAGGGTTGGGAATCAGCCCCAGCATTTT. Its protein product is CASSRDRVGNQPQHF.

The chain has TRBV19 and TRBJ1-1, with D hard to call. Trimming left V 1 base short and J 6 bases short, with 6 bases between. This CDR3 is 12 amino acids long. Germline CDR1 and CDR2: LNHDA and SQIVND (reference sequence). This CDR3 reads CASSIGSAEAFF. DNA for the CDR3: TGTGCCAGTAGTATAGGGAGTGCTGAAGCTTTCTTT.

CDR3 sequence reads: CASTSGHLYEQYF. In DNA, the CDR3 is TGTGCCAGCACCTCGGGACACCTCTACGAGCAGTACTTC. This chain links TRBV6-4 with TRBJ2-7; TRBD1 is a possible D gene (6 bases). Germline V gene lookup returns CDR1 MRHNA and CDR2 SNTAGT. With 7 bases removed from V and 3 bases from J, the gap between germline ends came to 13 bases. This CDR3 has 13 amino acids.

This rearrangement joins TRBV15 to TRBJ2-7; 7 nucleotides match TRBD2. The V gene's germline CDR1 is LNHNV and CDR2 YYDKDF (reference sequence). The CDR3 consists of 14 residues. The V gene end was trimmed by 3 bases and the J gene end by 6 bases; junction bases not matched to a gene: 8. CDR3 sequence reads: CATSSRQTSSEQYF. The CDR3 DNA is TGTGCCACCAGCAGCCGCCAGACTAGCTCCGAGCAGTACTTC. Full variable domain (remainder filled in from reference TRBV15 and TRBJ2-7): DAMVIQNPRYQVTQFGKPVTLSCSQTLNHNVMYWYQQKSSQAPKLLFHYYDKDFNNEADTPDNFQSRRPNTSFCFLDIRSPGLGDTAMYLCATSSRQTSSEQYFGPGTRLTVT.

The chain links TRBV21-1 to TRBJ1-2; the D segment call TRBD1 is taken from the table without a DNA check. TRBV21-1 is marked as a pseudogene. The CDR3 covers 11 residues. The DNA for the CDR3 is TGTGCCAGCATGGCAGGGGATGGCTACACCTTC. It codes for CASMAGDGYTF.

The chain employs TRBV24-1 and TRBJ2-3; a possible D gene is TRBD2 (5 bases). The CDR3 has 14 residues. Germline CDR1 reads KGHDR; CDR2 reads SFDVKD. Trimming pared 3 bases from V and 2 bases from J, leaving 8 bases between. CDR3 sequence: CATSDPGLTDTQYF. The CDR3 nucleotides read TGTGCCACCAGTGATCCCGGACTCACAGATACGCAGTATTTT.

The chain recombines TRBV15 with TRBJ2-7, with TRBD2 matching over 11 bases. The CDR3 spans 14 residues. Germline V gene data show CDR1 as LNHNV and CDR2 as YYDKDF (reference sequence). Trimming took 5 bases from V and 2 from J; bases not matched to a gene: 2. CDR3 coding DNA: TGTGCCACCAGCGGGGGACTAGCGGCCTACGAGCAGTACTTC. Translating it yields CATSGGLAAYEQYF.

The rearrangement links TRBV25-1 to TRBJ2-7, with 10 bases lining up with TRBD1. After removal of 10 bases from V and 5 bases from J, the junction contained 20 bases not matched to a gene. CDR3 length: 17 amino acids. Germline assignment: CDR1 MGHDK and CDR2 SYGVNS. Here the CDR3 reads CATLSSRTRQGADEQYF. CDR3 DNA sequence: TGTGCCACCCTGTCCAGCCGGACCAGACAGGGGGCTGACGAGCAGTACTTC.

The chain has TRBV6-5 and TRBJ1-1, with TRBD1 as a possible D gene (5 bases). The CDR3 spans 14 residues. Germline-derived CDR1 and CDR2 are MNHEY and SVGAGI. V lost 4 bases and J 3 bases, leaving 12 bases between the germline ends. The chain's CDR3 is CASSFDSPYTEAFF. CDR3 coding DNA: TGTGCCAGCAGTTTCGACAGTCCGTACACTGAAGCTTTCTTT.

This clone was recorded once. The chain recombines TRBV18 with TRBJ1-2; a weak D match, TRBD1 (5 bases). The CDR3 sequence is 13 residues long. V lost 4 bases to trimming and J lost 4 bases, with 10 bases between them. From germline, CDR1 is KGHSH and CDR2 LQKENI. The CDR3 DNA sequence: TGTGCCAGCTCACTCTCCGACAGCTATGGCTACACCTTC. Translated, it gives CASSLSDSYGYTF.

V usage is TRBV3-1 (or the pseudogene TRBV3-2) and J usage is TRBJ2-7; D possibly corresponds to TRBD1 (5 bases). This CDR3 is built from 14 residues. CDR1 is LGHDT, CDR2 YNNKEL, per germline (reference sequence). Trimming removed 0 bases from V and 2 bases from J, with 8 bases in between. The CDR3 DNA sequence: TGTGCCAGCAGCCAAGACCCAGGGCCCTACGAGCAGTACTTC. Amino acid sequence: CASSQDPGPYEQYF.